Below, one TCR beta chain is given with its context. Its specificity is unknown. CDR3 length: 14 amino acids. V was clipped by 8 bases and J by 2 bases, with 10 bases between them. From germline, CDR1 is ENHRY and CDR2 SYGVKD. This sample stems from a study of cytomegalovirus exposure and HLA in healthy donors. Overall study findings and caveats: In vitro checks showed that a few CMV-associated chains really do target CMV antigens. By HLA locus, TCR association rates varied in a later analysis, with DRB1 showing the most and HLA-C the fewest.

The PCR employed 60 Vbeta primers together with 13 Jbeta primers. Here immunoSEQ multiplex PCR was the method, and the copy in TCRdb shows in-frame clones only, minus some. The data show some 140,000 clones, roughly four fifths seen once. This chain joins TRBV10-3 and TRBJ1-6; no reliable D call. The sequenced sample consisted of PBMCs. The origin of this receptor is a woman aged 45-65 years in good health and CMV-seropositive. For the CDR3, the DNA is TGTGCCATCTCCCAGGATACCTATAATTCACCCCTCCACTTT. It yields the protein CAISQDTYNSPLHF.